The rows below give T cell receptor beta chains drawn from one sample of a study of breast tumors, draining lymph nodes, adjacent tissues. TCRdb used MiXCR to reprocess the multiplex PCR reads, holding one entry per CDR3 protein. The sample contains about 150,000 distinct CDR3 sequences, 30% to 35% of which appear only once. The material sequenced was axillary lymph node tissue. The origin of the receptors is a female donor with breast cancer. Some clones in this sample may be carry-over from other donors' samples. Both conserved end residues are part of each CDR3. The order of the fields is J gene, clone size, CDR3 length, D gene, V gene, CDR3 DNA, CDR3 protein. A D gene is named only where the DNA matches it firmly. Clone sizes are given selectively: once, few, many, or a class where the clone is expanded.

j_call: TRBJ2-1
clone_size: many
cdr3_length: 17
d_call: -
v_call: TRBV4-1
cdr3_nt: TGCGCCAGCAGCCAAGTGGCAGGGGCCAGCTCCTACAATGAGCAGTTCTTC
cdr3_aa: CASSQVAGASSYNEQFF

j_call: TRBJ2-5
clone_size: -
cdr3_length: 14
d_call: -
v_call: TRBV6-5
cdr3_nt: TGTGCCAGCACGCACCTCGGGGGTAGGAAGACCCAGTACTTC
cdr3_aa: CASTHLGGRKTQYF

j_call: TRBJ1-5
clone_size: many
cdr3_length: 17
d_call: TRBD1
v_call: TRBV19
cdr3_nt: TGTGCCAGTAGATCGACAGGGGGGGCCTTTAGCAATCAGCCCCAGCATTTT
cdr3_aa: CASRSTGGAFSNQPQHF

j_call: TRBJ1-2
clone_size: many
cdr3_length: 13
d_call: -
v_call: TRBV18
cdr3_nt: TGTGCCAGCTCACCCGAGGGAGGTTATGGCTACACCTTC
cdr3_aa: CASSPEGGYGYTF

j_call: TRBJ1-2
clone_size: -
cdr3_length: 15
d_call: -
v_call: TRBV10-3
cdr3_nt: TGTGCCATCAGTGAGTATGGCAGGGGAAAGAATGGCTACACCTTC
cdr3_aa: CAISEYGRGKNGYTF

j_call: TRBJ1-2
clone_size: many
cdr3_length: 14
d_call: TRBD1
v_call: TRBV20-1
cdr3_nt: TGCAGTGCCCCGCCCAGGGGGGGAGTTTATGGCTACACCTTC
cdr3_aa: CSAPPRGGVYGYTF

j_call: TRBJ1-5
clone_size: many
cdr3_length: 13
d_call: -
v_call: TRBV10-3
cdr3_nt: TGTGCCATCACGGCAGATAGCAATCAGCCCCAGCATTTT
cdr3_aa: CAITADSNQPQHF

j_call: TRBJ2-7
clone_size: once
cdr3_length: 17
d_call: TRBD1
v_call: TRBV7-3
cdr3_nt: TGTGCCAGCAGCTTATTAGGGACAGGGCTGCATGGGGACGAGCAGTACTTC
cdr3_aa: CASSLLGTGLHGDEQYF

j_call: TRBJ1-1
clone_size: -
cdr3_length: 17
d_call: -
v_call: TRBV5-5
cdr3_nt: TGTGCCAGCCGGGGCGGATTCGGTAGTACGATAGGCACTGAAGCTTTCTTT
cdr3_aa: CASRGGFGSTIGTEAFF

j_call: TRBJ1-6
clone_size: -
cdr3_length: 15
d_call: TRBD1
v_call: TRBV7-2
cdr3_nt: TGTGCCAGCAGCTTAGAAGGGACAGGGAATTCACCCCTCCACTTT
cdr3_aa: CASSLEGTGNSPLHF

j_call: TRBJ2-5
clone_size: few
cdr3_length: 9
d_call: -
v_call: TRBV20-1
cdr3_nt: TGCAGTGCTAGGGGGACCCAGTACTTC
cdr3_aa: CSARGTQYF

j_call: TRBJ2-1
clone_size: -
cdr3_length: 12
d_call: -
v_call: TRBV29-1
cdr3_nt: TGCAGCGTTGAGGGAGCCGGTCGCGAGCAGTTCTTC
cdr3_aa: CSVEGAGREQFF

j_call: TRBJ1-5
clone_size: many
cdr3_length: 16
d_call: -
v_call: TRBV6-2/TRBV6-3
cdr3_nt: TGTGCCAGCAGTCCCTCGGCAGGGCCTCTCTATCAGCCCCAGCATTTT
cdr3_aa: CASSPSAGPLYQPQHF

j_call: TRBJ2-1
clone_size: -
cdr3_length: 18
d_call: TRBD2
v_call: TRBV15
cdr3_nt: TGTGCCACCAGCAGACAAAACCTAGCGGGGGGCCCTATCGATGAGCAGTTCTTC
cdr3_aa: CATSRQNLAGGPIDEQFF

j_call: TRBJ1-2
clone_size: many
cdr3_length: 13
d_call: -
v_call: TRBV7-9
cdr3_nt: TGTGCCAGCAGCTTAGGGACAGACTATGGCTACACCTTC
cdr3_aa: CASSLGTDYGYTF

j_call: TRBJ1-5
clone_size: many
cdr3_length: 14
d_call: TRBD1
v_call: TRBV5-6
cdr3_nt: TGTGCCAGCAGCCGTCAGGACAGGGGGCAGCCCCAGCATTTT
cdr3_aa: CASSRQDRGQPQHF

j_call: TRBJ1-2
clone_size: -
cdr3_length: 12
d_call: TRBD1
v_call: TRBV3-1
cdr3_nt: TGTGCCAGCAGCCAGCACAGGGGAAGCTACACCTTC
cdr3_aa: CASSQHRGSYTF

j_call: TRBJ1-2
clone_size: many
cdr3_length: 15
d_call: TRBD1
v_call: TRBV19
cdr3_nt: TGTGCCAGTAGTACCCTTCCACAGGGGACGAATGGCTACACCTTC
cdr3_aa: CASSTLPQGTNGYTF

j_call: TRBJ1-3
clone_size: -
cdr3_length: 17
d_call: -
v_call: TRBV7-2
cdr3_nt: TGTGCCAGCAGCACGGTACAGGGACCAATCTCTGGAAACACCATATATTTT
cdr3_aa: CASSTVQGPISGNTIYF

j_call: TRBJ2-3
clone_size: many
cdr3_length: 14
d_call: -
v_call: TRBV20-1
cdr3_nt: TGCAGTGCTAGAGATCAAGTCGCTCCAATCACGCAGTATTTT
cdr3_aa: CSARDQVAPITQYF

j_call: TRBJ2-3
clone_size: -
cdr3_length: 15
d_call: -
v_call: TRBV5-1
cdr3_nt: TGCGCCAGCAGCTTGATCCCAGGGCCCAGCTACGAGCAGTATTTT
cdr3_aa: CASSLIPGPSYEQYF

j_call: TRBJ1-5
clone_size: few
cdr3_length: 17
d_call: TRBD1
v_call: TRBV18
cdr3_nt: TGTGCCAGCTCACCCTCCCGGGACAGGGGGGTCAATCAGCCCCAGCATTTT
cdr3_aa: CASSPSRDRGVNQPQHF

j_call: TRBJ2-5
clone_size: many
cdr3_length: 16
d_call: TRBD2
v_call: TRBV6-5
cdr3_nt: TGTGCCAGCAGTTACCCCCCGGGACTAGCTGGAGAGACCCAGTACTTC
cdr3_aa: CASSYPPGLAGETQYF

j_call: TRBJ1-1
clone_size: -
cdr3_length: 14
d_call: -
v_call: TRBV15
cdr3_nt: TGTGCCACCAGCAGACCGGGGGGGAACACTGAAGCTTTCTTT
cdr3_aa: CATSRPGGNTEAFF

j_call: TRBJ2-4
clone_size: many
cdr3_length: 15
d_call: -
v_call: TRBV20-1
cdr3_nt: TGCAGTGCGGGAGATGGGGGGGCGGCCAAAAACATTCAGTACTTC
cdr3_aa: CSAGDGGAAKNIQYF

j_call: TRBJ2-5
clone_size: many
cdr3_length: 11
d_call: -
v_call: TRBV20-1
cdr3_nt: TGCAGTGGATATAACATGCAGACCCAGTCCTTC
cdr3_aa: CSGYNMQTQSF

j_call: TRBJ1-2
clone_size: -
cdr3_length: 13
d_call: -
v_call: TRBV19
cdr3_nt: TGTGCCAGTAGTAAGGGGACCCACTATGGCTACACCTTC
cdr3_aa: CASSKGTHYGYTF

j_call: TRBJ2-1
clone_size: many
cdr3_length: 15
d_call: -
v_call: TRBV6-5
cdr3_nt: TGTGCCAGCTCCACCAGGGGGGGGTTCTACAATGAGCAGTTCTTC
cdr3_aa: CASSTRGGFYNEQFF

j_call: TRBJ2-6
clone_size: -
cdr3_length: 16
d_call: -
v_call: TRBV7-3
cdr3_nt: TGTGCCAGCAGCTCCCAGGGCGGTTCTGGGGCCAACGTCCTCACTTTC
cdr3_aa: CASSSQGGSGANVLTF

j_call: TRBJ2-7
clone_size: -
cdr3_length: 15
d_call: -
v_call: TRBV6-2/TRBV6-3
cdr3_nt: TGTGCCAGCAGTTACTCGGCGGGGAGAAGGTACGAGCAGTACTTC
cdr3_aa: CASSYSAGRRYEQYF

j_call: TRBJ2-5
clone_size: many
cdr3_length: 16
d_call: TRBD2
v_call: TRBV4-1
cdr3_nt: TGCGCCAGCAGCCAAGAGGGACTAGCGGGGGGAGAGACCCAGTACTTC
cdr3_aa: CASSQEGLAGGETQYF

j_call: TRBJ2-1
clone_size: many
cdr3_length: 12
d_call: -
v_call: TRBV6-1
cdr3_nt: TGTGCCAGCAGTGCCCGACTGGAAGAGCAGTTCTTC
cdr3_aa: CASSARLEEQFF

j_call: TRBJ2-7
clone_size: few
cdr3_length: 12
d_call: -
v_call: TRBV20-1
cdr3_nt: TGCAGTGCACGAGGGCCCGTCTTGGAGCAGTACTTC
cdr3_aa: CSARGPVLEQYF

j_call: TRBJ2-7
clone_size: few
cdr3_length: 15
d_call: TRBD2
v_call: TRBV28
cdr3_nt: TGTGCCAGCAGTCCGACTAGCGGGGGGGCCTACGAGCAGTACTTC
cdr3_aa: CASSPTSGGAYEQYF

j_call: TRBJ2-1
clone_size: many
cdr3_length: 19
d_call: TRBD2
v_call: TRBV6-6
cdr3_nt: TGTGCCAGCAGTTCCCCCGGGGGGGCCACACAGGGCTTCTACAATGAGCAGTTCTTC
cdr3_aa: CASSSPGGATQGFYNEQFF

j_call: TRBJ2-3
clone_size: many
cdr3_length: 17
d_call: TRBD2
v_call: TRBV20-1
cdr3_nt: TGCAGTGCTAGAGGCATGCGACTAGCGGCTAGCACAGATACGCAGTATTTT
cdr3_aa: CSARGMRLAASTDTQYF

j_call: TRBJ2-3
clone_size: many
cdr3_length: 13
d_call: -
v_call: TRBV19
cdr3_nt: TGTGCCAGTAGTCCGGGGAACACAGATACGCAGTATTTT
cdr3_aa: CASSPGNTDTQYF

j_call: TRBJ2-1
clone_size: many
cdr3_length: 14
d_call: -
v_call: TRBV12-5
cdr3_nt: TGTGCTAGTGGTTCGGATAGCAGGGCCAGTGAGCAGTTCTTC
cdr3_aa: CASGSDSRASEQFF

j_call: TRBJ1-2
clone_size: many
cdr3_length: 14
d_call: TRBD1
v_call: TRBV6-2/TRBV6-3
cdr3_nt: TGTGCCAGCAGCCGCGGACAGGACAACTATGGCTACACCTTC
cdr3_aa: CASSRGQDNYGYTF

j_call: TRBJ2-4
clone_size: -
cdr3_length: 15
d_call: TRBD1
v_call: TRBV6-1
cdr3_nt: TGTGCCAGCAGTGAACTCCGACAGGGAGTGAACATTCAGTACTTC
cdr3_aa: CASSELRQGVNIQYF

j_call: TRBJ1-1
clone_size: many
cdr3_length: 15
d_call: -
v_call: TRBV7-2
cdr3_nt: TGTGCCAGCAGCACAACACTGCCATTCGCCACTGAAGCTTTCTTT
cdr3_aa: CASSTTLPFATEAFF

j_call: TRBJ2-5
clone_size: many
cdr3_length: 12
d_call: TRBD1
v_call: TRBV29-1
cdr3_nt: TGCAGCGTCCACAGGGGGGAAGAGACCCAGTACTTC
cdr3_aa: CSVHRGEETQYF